The entry that follows covers one T cell receptor beta chain sequence. Its antigen is still unknown. This entry comes from a study of PD-L1 blockade in urothelial cancer. Across the study: Median T cell yield per blood sample was 140,000 to 150,000 cells.

Time point described: pretreatment peripheral blood. Patients suffered from locally advanced or metastatic urothelial carcinoma. Spiked synthetic TCR analogs estimated absolute template abundance per PCR. Produced via immunoSEQ multiplex PCR; TCRdb's table is partial and in-frame only. The sample comprises 90,000 or so clones, 70% to 90% of which are singletons, and roughly 0.88% rests with the top ten. Findings and caveats of the study: Survival was better when pretreatment blood TCR clonality fell below the median.

This receptor was obtained from a woman at least 80 years old with urothelial cancer. The sample in question was PBMCs, obtained around atezolizumab (anti-PD-L1) treatment.

CDR3 DNA: TGTGCCACCAGCAGAGAACTAGCGGGCATAAACAATGAGCAGTTCTTC. Translation gives CATSRELAGINNEQFF. The gene calls are TRBV15 and TRBJ2-1; 9 bases map to TRBD2. Germline CDR1 is LNHNV and CDR2 is YYDKDF (reference sequence). The CDR3 totals 16 residues. V shed 0 bases and J 5 bases; nucleotides not matched to a gene: 5. The whole variable domain, filled in from reference TRBV15 and TRBJ2-1, reads DAMVIQNPRYQVTQFGKPVTLSCSQTLNHNVMYWYQQKSSQAPKLLFHYYDKDFNNEADTPDNFQSRRPNTSFCFLDIRSPGLGDTAMYLCATSRELAGINNEQFFGPGTRLTVL.